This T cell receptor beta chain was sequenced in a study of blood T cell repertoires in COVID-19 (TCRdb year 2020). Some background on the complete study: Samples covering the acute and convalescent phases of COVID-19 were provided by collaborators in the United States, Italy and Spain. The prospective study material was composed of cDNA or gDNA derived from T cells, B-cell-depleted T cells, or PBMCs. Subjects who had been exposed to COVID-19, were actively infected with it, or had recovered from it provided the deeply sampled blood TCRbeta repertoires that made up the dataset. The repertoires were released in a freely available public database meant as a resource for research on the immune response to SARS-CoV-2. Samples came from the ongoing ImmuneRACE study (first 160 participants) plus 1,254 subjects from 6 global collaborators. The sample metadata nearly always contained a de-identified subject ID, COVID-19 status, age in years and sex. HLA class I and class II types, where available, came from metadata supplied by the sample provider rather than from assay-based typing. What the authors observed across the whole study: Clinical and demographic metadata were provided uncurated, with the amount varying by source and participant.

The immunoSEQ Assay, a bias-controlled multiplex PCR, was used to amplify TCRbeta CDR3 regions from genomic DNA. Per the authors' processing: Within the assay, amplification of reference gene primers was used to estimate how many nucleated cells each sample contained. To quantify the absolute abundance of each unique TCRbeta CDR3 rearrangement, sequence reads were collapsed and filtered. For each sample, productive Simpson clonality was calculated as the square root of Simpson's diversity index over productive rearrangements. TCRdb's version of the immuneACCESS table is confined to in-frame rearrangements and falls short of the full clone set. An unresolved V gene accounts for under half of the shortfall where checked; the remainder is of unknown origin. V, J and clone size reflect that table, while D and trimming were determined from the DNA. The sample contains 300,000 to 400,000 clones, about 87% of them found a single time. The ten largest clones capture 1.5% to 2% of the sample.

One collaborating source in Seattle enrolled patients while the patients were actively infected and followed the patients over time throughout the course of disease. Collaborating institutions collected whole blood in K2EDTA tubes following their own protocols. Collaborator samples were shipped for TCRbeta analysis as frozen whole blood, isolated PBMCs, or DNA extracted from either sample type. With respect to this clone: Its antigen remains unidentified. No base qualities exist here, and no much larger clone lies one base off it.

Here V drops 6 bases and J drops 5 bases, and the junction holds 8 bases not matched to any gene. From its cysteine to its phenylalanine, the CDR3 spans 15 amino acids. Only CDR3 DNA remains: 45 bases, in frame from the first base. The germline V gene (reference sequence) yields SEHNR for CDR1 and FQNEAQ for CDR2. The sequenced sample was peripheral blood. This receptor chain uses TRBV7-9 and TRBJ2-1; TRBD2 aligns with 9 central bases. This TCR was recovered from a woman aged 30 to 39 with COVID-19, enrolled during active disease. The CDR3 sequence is CASRFAGGPHNEQFF. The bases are TGTGCCAGCAGATTTGCGGGGGGGCCCCACAATGAGCAGTTCTTC. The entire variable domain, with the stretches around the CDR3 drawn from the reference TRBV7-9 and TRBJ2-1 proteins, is DTGVSQNPRHKITKRGQNVTFRCDPISEHNRLYWYRQTLGQGPEFLTYFQNEAQLEKSRLLSDRFSAERPKGSFSTLEIQRTEQGDSAMYLCASRFAGGPHNEQFFGPGTRLTVL.